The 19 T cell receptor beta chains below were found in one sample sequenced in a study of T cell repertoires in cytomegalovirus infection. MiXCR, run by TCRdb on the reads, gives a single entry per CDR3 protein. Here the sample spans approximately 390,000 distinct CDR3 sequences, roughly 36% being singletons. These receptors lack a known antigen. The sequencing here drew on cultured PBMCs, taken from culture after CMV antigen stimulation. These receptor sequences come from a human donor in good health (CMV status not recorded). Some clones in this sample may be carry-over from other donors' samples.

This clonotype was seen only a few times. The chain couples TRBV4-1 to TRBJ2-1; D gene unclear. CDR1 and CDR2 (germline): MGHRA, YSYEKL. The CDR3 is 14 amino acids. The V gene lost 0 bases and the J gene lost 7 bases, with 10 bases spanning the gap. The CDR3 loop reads CASSQDSIGNEQFF. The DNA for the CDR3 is TGCGCCAGCAGCCAAGATTCAATTGGTAATGAGCAGTTCTTC.

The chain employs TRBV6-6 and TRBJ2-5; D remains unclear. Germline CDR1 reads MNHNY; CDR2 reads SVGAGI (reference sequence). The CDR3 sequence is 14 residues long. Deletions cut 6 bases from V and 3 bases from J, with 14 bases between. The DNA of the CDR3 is TGTGCCAGCAGAAATCCTTGGCTAGAAGAGACCCAGTACTTC. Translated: CASRNPWLEETQYF.

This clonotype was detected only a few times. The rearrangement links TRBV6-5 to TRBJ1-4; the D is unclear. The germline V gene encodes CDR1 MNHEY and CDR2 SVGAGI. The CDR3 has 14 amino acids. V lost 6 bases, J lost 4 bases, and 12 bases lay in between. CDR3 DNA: TGTGCCAGCAGCCTTGGGCGGCTTAATGAAAAACTGTTTTTT. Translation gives CASSLGRLNEKLFF.

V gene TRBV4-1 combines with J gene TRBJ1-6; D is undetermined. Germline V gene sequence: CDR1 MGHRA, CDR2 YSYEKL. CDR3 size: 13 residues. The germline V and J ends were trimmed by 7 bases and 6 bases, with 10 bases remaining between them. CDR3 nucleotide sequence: TGCGCCAGCACCCCAAACTTTAATTCACCCCTCCACTTT. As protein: CASTPNFNSPLHF.

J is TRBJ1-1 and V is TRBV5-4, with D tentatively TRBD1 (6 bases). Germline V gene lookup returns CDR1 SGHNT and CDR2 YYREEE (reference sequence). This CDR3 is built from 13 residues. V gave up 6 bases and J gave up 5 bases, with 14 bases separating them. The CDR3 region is CASTTGLRTEAFF. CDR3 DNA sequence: TGTGCCAGCACCACAGGGCTGAGAACTGAAGCTTTCTTT.

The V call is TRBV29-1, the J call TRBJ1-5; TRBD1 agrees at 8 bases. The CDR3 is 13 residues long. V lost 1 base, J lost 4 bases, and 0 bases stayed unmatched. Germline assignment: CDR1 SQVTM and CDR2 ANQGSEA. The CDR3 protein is CSVEGQGNQPQHF. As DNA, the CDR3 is TGCAGCGTTGAAGGACAGGGGAATCAGCCCCAGCATTTT.

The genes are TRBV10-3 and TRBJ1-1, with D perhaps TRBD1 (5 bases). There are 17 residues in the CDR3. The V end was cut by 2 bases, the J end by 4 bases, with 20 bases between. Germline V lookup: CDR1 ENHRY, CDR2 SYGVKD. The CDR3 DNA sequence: TGTGCCATCAGTGAGCCTCCGGGGGGGAAGTTCGGCACTGAAGCTTTCTTT. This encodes CAISEPPGGKFGTEAFF.

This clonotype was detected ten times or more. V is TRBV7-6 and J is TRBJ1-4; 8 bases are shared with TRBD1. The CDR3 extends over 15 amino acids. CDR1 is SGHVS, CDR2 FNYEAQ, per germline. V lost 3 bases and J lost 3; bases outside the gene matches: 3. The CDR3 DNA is TGTGCCAGCAGCTTGACAGGGGCGCCTAATGAAAAACTGTTTTTT. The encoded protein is CASSLTGAPNEKLFF.

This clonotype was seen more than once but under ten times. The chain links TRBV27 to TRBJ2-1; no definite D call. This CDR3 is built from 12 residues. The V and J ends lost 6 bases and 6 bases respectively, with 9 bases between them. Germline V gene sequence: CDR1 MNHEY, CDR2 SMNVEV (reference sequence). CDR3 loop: CASSKNANEQFF. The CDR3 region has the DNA TGTGCCAGCAGCAAGAACGCCAATGAGCAGTTCTTC.

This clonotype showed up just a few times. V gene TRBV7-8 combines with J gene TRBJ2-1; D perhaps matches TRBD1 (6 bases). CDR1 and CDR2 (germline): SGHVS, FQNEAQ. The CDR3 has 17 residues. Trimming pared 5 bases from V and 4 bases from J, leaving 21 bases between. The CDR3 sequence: CASSRLQRQDLYNEQFF. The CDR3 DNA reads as TGTGCCAGCAGCCGACTTCAACGACAGGACCTTTACAATGAGCAGTTCTTC.

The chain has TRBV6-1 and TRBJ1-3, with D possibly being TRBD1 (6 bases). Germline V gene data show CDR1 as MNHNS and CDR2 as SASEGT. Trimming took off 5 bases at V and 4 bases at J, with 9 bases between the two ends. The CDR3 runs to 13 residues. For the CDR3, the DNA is TGTGCCAGCAGTACGGACAGAGGAAACACCATATATTTT. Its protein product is CASSTDRGNTIYF.

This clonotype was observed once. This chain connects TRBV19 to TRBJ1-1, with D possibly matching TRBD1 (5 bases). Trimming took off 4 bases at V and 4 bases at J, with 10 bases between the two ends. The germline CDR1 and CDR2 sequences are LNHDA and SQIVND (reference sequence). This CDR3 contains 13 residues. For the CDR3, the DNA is TGTGCCAGTAGTACTTCGGGGGGCACTGAAGCTTTCTTT. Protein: CASSTSGGTEAFF.

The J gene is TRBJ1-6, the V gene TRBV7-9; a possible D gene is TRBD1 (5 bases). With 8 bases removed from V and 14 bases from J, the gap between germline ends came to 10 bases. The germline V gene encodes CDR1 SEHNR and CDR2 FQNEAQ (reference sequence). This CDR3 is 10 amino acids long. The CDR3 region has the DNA TGTGCCAGCGCAGGGCTCGCCCTCCACTTT. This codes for CASAGLALHF.

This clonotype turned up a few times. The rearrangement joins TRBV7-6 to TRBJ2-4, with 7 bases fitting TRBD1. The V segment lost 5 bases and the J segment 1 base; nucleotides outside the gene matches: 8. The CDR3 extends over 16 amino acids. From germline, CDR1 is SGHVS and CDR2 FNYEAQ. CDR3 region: CASSPRQGMAKNIQYF. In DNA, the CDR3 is TGTGCCAGCAGCCCGAGACAGGGTATGGCCAAAAACATTCAGTACTTC.

The CDR3 DNA reads TGTGCCAGCAGCTTAACGTCTGGGGCGGCCGGCACTGAAGCTTTCTTT. It codes for CASSLTSGAAGTEAFF. This chain connects TRBV7-3 to TRBJ1-1; a possible D gene is TRBD1 (5 bases). The CDR3 sequence is 16 residues long. Germline loops: CDR1 SGHTA, CDR2 FQGTGA. Trimming pared 0 bases from V and 4 bases from J, leaving 15 bases between.

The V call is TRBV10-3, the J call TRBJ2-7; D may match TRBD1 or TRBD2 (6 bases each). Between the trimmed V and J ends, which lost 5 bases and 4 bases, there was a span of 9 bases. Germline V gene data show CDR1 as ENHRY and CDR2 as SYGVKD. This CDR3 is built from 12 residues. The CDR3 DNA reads TGTGCCATCAGTCCGGGGGCTTACGAGCAGTACGTC. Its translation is CAISPGAYEQYV.

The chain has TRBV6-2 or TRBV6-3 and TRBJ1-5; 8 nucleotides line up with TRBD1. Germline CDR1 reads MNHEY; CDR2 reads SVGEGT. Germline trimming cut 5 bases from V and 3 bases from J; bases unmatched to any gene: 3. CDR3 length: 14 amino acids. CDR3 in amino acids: CASSRDRINQPQHF. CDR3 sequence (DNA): TGTGCCAGCAGTCGGGACAGGATCAATCAGCCCCAGCATTTT.

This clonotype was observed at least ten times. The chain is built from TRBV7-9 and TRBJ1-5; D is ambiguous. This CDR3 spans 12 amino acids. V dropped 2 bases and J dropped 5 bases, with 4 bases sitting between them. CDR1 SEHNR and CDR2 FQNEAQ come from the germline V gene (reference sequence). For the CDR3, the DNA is TGTGCCAGCAGCTTAATGGATCAGCCCCAGCATTTT. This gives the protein CASSLMDQPQHF.

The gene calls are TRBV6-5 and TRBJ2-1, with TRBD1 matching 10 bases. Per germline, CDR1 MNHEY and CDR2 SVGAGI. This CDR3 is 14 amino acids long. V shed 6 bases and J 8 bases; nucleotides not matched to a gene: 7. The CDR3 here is CASSRTGGWDEQFF. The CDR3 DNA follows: TGTGCCAGCAGCCGGACAGGGGGATGGGATGAGCAGTTCTTC.